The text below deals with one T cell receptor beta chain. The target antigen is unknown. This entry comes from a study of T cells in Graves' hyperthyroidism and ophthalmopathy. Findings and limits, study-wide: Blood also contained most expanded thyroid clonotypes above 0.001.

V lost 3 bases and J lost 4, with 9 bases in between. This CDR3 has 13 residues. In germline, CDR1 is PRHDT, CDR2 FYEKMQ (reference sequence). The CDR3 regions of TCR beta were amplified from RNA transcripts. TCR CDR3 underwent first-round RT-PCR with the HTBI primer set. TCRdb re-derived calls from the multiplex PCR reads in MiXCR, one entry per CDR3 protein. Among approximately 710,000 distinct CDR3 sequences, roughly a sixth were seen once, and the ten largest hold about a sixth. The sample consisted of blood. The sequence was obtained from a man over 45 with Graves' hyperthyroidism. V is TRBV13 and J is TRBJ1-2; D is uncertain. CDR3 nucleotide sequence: TGTGCCAGCAGCTTCCAGAGAGCCTATGGCTACACCTTC. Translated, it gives CASSFQRAYGYTF.